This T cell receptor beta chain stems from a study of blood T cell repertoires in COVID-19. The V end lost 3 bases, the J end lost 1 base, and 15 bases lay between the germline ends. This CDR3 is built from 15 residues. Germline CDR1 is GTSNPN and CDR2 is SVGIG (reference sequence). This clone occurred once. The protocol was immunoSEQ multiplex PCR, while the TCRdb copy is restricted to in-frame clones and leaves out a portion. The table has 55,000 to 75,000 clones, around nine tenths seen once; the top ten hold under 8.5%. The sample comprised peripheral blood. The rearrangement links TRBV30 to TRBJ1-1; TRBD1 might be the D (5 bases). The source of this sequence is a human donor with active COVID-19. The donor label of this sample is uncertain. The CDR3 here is CAWSLVGRKNTEAFF. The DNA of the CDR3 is TGTGCCTGGAGCCTGGTGGGGCGGAAGAACACTGAAGCTTTCTTT.